This TCR beta chain stems from a study of shared clonotypes between healthy human individuals. This CDR3 has 14 residues. The V and J ends lost 3 bases and 5 bases respectively, with 11 bases between them. CDR1 and CDR2 from the germline V gene are SNHLY and FYNNEI. The data were produced by immunoSEQ multiplex PCR, yet TCRdb's version contains in-frame clones alone and is incomplete. The sample lists about half a million clones; more than 65% were seen once. V gene TRBV2 combines with J gene TRBJ1-5; tentative D call: TRBD1 (6 bases). The receptor was derived from a middle-aged woman in good health. Some clones in this sample may be carry-over from other donors' samples. Sequences were obtained from PBMCs. The CDR3 loop reads CASSDSTGHQPQHF. As DNA, the CDR3 is TGTGCCAGCAGTGACTCCACAGGGCATCAGCCCCAGCATTTT.